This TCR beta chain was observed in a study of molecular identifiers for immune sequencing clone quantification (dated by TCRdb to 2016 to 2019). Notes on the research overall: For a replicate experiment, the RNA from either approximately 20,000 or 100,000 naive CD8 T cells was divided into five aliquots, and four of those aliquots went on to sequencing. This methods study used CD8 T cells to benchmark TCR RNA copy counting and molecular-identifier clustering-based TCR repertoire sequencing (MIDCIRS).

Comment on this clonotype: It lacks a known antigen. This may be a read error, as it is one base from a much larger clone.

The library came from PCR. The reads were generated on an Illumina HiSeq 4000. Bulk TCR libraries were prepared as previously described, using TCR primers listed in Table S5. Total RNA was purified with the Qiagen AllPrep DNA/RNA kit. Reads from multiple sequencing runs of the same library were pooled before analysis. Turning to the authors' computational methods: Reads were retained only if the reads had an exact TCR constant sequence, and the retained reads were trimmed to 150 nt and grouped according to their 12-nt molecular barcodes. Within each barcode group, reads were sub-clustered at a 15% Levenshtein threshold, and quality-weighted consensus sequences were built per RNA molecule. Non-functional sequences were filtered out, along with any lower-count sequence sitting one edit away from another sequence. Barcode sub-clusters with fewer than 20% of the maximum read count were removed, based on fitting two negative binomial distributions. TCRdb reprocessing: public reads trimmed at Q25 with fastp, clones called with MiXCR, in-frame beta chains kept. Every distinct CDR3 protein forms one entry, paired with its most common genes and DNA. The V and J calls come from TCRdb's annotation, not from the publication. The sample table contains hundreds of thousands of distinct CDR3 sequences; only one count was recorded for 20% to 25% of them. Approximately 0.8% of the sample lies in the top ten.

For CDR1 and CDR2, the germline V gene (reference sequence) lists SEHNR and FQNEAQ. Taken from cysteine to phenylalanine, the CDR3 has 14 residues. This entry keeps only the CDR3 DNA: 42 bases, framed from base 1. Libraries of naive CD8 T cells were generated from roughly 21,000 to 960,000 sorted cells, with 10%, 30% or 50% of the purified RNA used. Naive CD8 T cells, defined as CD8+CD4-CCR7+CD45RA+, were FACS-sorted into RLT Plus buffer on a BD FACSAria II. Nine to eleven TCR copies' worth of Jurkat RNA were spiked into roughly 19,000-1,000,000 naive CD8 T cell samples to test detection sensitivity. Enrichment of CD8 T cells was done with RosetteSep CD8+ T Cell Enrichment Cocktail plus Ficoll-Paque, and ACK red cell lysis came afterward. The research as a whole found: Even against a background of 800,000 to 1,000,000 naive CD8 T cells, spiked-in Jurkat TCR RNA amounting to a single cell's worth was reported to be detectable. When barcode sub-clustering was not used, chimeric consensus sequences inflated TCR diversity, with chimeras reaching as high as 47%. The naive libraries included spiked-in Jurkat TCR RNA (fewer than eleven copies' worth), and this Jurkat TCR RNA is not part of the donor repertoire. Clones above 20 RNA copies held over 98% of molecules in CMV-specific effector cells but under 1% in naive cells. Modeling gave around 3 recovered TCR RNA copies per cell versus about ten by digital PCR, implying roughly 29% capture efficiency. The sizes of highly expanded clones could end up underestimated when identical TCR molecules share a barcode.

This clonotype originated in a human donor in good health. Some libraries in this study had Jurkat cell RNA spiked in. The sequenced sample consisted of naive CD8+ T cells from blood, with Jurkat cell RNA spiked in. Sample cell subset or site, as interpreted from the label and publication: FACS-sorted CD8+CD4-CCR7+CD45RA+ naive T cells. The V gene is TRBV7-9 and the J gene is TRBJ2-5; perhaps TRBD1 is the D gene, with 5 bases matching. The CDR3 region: CASRPMDIQEAQYF. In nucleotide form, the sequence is TGTGCCAGCAGACCTATGGACATCCAAGAGGCCCAGTACTTC.